This T cell receptor beta chain was retrieved from a study of CD8 T cells in Susac syndrome. Reverse transcription used about 0.5 to 1 ug RNA and random hexamers. Each CDR3 protein gets one entry after TCRdb re-called the immunoSEQ multiplex PCR reads with MiXCR. There are 67,000 or so distinct CDR3 sequences in the sample; 93% occur only once, and approximately 0.15% lies in the top ten. The TCR originated in a human donor with Susac syndrome. Sequencing was done on a sample of CD4+ T cells from PBMCs.

The chain's CDR3 is CASSLSGPTGGTEAFF. The CDR3 bases are TGTGCCAGCAGCTTAAGCGGACCAACCGGTGGCACTGAAGCTTTCTTT. This sequence joins TRBV7-8 and TRBJ1-1; D remains ambiguous. CDR3 length: 16 residues. Trimming removed 2 bases from V and 4 bases from J, with 17 bases in between. CDR1 and CDR2 from the germline V gene are SGHVS and FQNEAQ.